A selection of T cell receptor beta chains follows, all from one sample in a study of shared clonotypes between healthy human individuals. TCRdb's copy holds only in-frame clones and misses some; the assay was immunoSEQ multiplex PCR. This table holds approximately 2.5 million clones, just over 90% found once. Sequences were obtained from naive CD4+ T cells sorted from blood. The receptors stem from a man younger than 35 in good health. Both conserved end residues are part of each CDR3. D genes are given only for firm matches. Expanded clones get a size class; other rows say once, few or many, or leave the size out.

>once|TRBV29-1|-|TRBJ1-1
TGCAGCGGCACAGACACACCGAACACTGAAGCTTTCTTT
CSGTDTPNTEAFF
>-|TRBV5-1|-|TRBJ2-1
TGCGCCAGCAGCACAGGACACGCTAGCTCCTACAATGAGCAGTTCTTC
CASSTGHASSYNEQFF
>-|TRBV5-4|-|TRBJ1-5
TGTGCCAGCAGCTGGGACGGGGGAAATTATCAGCCCCAGCATTTT
CASSWDGGNYQPQHF
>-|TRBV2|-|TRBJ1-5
TGTGCCAGCACTCCGGACACCCAGAGCAGCAATCAGCCCCAGCATTTT
CASTPDTQSSNQPQHF
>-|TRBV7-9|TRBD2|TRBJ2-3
TGTGCCAGCAGCTTCTTGACTAGCGGCACAGATACGCAGTATTTT
CASSFLTSGTDTQYF
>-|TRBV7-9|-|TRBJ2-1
TGTGCCAGCAGTCCCACGGAGCGCAGCTCCTACAATGAGCAGTTCTTC
CASSPTERSSYNEQFF
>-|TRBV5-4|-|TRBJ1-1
TGTGCCAGCAGCTTTTTCAGGGGCAACACTGAAGCTTTCTTT
CASSFFRGNTEAFF
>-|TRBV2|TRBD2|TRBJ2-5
TGTGCCAGCGGACTAGCGGGGTACCAAGAGACCCAGTACTTC
CASGLAGYQETQYF
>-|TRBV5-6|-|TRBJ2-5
TGTGCCAGCAGCCCGAACCGAGAGACCCAGTACTTC
CASSPNRETQYF
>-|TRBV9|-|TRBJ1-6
TGTGCCAGCAGCGTAGACGGGGACTATAATTCACCCCTCCACTTT
CASSVDGDYNSPLHF
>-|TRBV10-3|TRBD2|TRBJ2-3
TGTGCCATCAGCCCCGGGGGGGGAGATACGCAGTATTTT
CAISPGGGDTQYF
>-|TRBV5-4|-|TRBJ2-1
TGTGCCAGCAGCCGTGCACCGACCAATGAGCAGTTCTTC
CASSRAPTNEQFF
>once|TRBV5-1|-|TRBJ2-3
TGCGCCAGCAGCTGGGACAGCACAGATACGCAGTATTTT
CASSWDSTDTQYF
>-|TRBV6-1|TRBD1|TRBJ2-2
TGTGCCATCGGGATCGGACAGGCAAACACCGGGGAGCTGTTTTTT
CAIGIGQANTGELFF
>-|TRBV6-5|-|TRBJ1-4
TGTGCCAGCAGTTACGTGGGGGATGGTGAAAAACTGTTTTTT
CASSYVGDGEKLFF
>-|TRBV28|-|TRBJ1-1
TGTGCCAGCAGAAGGACAGTGAACACTGAAGCTTTCTTT
CASRRTVNTEAFF
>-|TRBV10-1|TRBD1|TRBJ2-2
TGCGCCATTGTGGACAGGGCAGGGACCGGGGAGCTGTTTTTT
CAIVDRAGTGELFF
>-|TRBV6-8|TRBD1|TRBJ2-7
TGTGCCAGCAGTTACTCGGGACAGGTGTACTACGAGCAGTACTTC
CASSYSGQVYYEQYF
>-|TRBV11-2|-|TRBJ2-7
TGTGCCAGCAGCTTAGGCACAGCAAACTCCTACGAGCAGTACTTC
CASSLGTANSYEQYF
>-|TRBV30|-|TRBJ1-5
TGTGCCTGGAGCCGAGGAGGGGGCAATCAGCCCCAGCATTTT
CAWSRGGGNQPQHF
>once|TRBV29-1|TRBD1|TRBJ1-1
TGCAGCGTCGAATCTCCGGGACAGATGAACACTGAAGCTTTCTTT
CSVESPGQMNTEAFF
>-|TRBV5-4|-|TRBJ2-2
TGTGCCAGCAGCTGGAGGTCATCCGGGGGCGCTGGGTCCGGGGAGCTGTTTTTT
CASSWRSSGGAGSGELFF
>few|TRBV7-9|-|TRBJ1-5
TGTGCCAGCAGCCAGGAGATTAGCAATCAGCCCCAGCATTTT
CASSQEISNQPQHF
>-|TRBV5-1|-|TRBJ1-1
TGCGCCAGCAGATATGGAGCGAACACTGAAGCTTTCTTT
CASRYGANTEAFF
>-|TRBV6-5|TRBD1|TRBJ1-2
TGTGCCAGCAGTACGACAGGGGCTCAGCGAGGCTACACCTTC
CASSTTGAQRGYTF
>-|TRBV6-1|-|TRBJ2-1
TGTGCCAGCAGTGAGGACTTAACGGGATACTACAATGAGCAGTTCTTC
CASSEDLTGYYNEQFF
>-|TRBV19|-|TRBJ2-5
TGTGCCAGTAGTATACCTCAGGTGCCAGAGACCCAGTACTTC
CASSIPQVPETQYF
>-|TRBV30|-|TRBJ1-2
TGTGCCTCTAACCTTGGGTATTCGACTGAAGGGGAGGGTGGCTACACCTTC
CASNLGYSTEGEGGYTF